Each of the 27 T cell receptor beta chains below was sequenced from the same sample in a study of blood T cell repertoires in COVID-19. Using immunoSEQ multiplex PCR, the repertoire was profiled, and TCRdb retains in-frame clones only, with some absent. Altogether some 260,000 clones are present, around 89% being singletons, with the ten largest covering 8.8%. The source material was PBMCs or T cells enriched from blood (not recorded which). The receptors were sampled from a man aged 40-49 years who had recovered from COVID-19.

The V and J genes are TRBV9 and TRBJ2-2, with 7 positions matching TRBD1. The ends lost 4 bases at V and 0 bases at J; junction bases unmatched: 6. This CDR3 has 16 amino acids. Germline V lookup: CDR1 SGDLS, CDR2 YYNGEE. CDR3 nucleotide sequence: TGTGCCAGCAGCTTAAGACAGGGTTCGAACACCGGGGAGCTGTTTTTT. Translating it yields CASSLRQGSNTGELFF. Full variable domain (remainder filled in from reference TRBV9 and TRBJ2-2): DSGVTQTPKHLITATGQRVTLRCSPRSGDLSVYWYQQSLDQGLQFLIQYYNGEERAKGNILERFSAQQFPDLHSELNLSSLELGDSALYFCASSLRQGSNTGELFFGEGSRLTVL.

The chain uses TRBV20-1 and TRBJ1-1; no reliable D call. Germline CDR1 reads DFQATT; CDR2 reads SNEGSKA (reference sequence). Trimming left V 6 bases short and J 7 bases short, with 12 bases between. The CDR3 consists of 11 residues. As DNA, the CDR3 is TGCAGTGCCGGGGTCAGGAATGAAGCTTTCTTT. Its protein is CSAGVRNEAFF.

The rearrangement joins TRBV5-1 to TRBJ1-3, with D perhaps TRBD1 (5 bases). The CDR3 loop spans 16 amino acids. Germline V gene data show CDR1 as SGHRS and CDR2 as YFSETQ. V shed 4 bases and J shed 0 bases, with 14 bases lying between them. CDR3 DNA: TGCGCCAGCAGCCAAAAAGACAGCACCTCTGGAAACACCATATATTTT. Protein sequence: CASSQKDSTSGNTIYF.

The rearrangement links TRBV28 to TRBJ2-7, with D perhaps TRBD1 (6 bases). The CDR3 is 14 residues long. The ends were cut back, 8 bases at V and 4 bases at J, with 18 bases in the middle. The germline gives CDR1 MDHEN, CDR2 SYDVKM. The CDR3 DNA reads as TGTGCCAGCCGGACAAGGGGGATCGGGTACGAGCAGTACTTC. It encodes CASRTRGIGYEQYF.

The chain uses TRBV19 and TRBJ2-3; 8 nucleotides align to TRBD2. Per germline, CDR1 LNHDA and CDR2 SQIVND (reference sequence). V dropped 4 bases and J dropped 0; count of bases not matched to a gene: 3. The CDR3 has 15 residues. DNA of the CDR3: TGTGCCAGTAGTACCAGCGGGGGTAGCACAGATACGCAGTATTTT. This translates into CASSTSGGSTDTQYF.

Only a few counts were recorded for this clone. The rearrangement uses TRBV12-3 or TRBV12-4 and TRBJ2-7, with D perhaps TRBD2 (5 bases). Trimming shortened V by 7 bases and J by 6 bases, and 13 bases separated the two germline ends. The CDR3 has 12 amino acids. The CDR3 DNA reads as TGTGCCAGCAAGCTAGTTGGAGGCGAGCAGTACTTC. Encoded protein: CASKLVGGEQYF.

V gene TRBV25-1 combines with J gene TRBJ2-3, with D hard to call. The length of the CDR3 is 12 residues. Germline-derived CDR1 and CDR2 are MGHDK and SYGVNS. Trimming pared 3 bases from V and 6 bases from J, leaving 7 bases between. The DNA of the CDR3 is TGTGCCAGCAGTGAGTTTTCGGATACGCAGTATTTT. It translates to CASSEFSDTQYF.

About this clone: Other DNA sequences in this specimen translate into the identical CDR3. The CDR3 DNA reads TGCAGCGTTGATCTAGCGGGGGATTACGAGCAGTACTTC. Protein: CSVDLAGDYEQYF. This rearrangement joins TRBV29-1 to TRBJ2-7; 10 bases match TRBD2. CDR3 size: 13 residues. CDR1 and CDR2 (germline): SQVTM, ANQGSEA. V dropped 3 bases and J dropped 4; count of bases not matched to a gene: 3.

This clone rates as medium-sized. This chain links TRBV11-2 with TRBJ2-7, with D possibly being TRBD1 (6 bases). CDR3 length equals 14 residues. Trimming removed 5 bases from V and 6 bases from J, with 17 bases in between. Germline assignment: CDR1 SGHAT and CDR2 FQNNGV. The CDR3 here is CASSLLVGAAEQYF. For the CDR3, the DNA is TGTGCCAGCAGCCTCTTGGTGGGGGCGGCCGAGCAGTACTTC.

The chain recombines TRBV19 with TRBJ2-1; possible D gene TRBD1, 5 bases. Per the germline V gene, CDR1 is LNHDA and CDR2 is SQIVND (reference sequence). The CDR3 length is 16 residues. V lost 7 bases and J 6 bases, leaving 22 bases between the germline ends. The CDR3 loop reads CASTVEAGRPFNEQFF. In nucleotides, the CDR3 is TGTGCCAGTACAGTTGAGGCAGGGCGCCCTTTCAATGAGCAGTTCTTC.

The rearrangement uses TRBV6-5 and TRBJ1-1; D not certain. V lost 8 bases, J lost 10 bases, and 20 bases lay in between. CDR3 length equals 13 residues. Germline V gives CDR1 MNHEY, CDR2 SVGAGI. CDR3 loop: CASFFPRETGAFF. The CDR3 nucleotides read TGTGCCAGCTTTTTCCCCCGGGAAACGGGAGCTTTCTTT.

This chain uses TRBV7-7 with TRBJ2-7; 7 nucleotides line up with TRBD1. Trimming took 5 bases from V and 3 from J; bases not matched to a gene: 7. Germline V CDR1 and CDR2: SSHAT, FNYEAQ (reference sequence). The CDR3 spans 14 residues. The CDR3 bases are TGTGCCAGCAGCCCGGTGGCAGGGGGCTACGAGCAGTACTTC. Translation gives CASSPVAGGYEQYF. The whole variable domain, filled in from reference TRBV7-7 and TRBJ2-7, reads GAGVSQSPRYKVTKRGQDVTLRCDPISSHATLYWYQQALGQGPEFLTYFNYEAQPDKSGLPSDRFSAERPEGSISTLTIQRTEQRDSAMYRCASSPVAGGYEQYFGPGTRLTVT.

The chain links TRBV18 to TRBJ1-2, with 11 bases identical to TRBD1. Per the germline V gene, CDR1 is KGHSH and CDR2 is LQKENI. This CDR3 region has 16 residues. The V gene end was trimmed by 2 bases and the J gene end by 6 bases; junction bases not matched to a gene: 8. The CDR3 loop reads CASSPGRTGGGDGYTF. CDR3 coding DNA: TGTGCCAGCTCACCAGGACGGACAGGGGGCGGAGATGGCTACACCTTC.

This chain's CDR3 is CASSILQIQSLRRGGSYNEQFF. CDR3 coding DNA: TGTGCCAGTAGTATACTTCAGATTCAATCCTTGAGGCGGGGAGGCTCCTACAATGAGCAGTTCTTC. This sequence joins TRBV19 and TRBJ2-1, with D possibly TRBD2 on 6 matching bases. This CDR3 spans 22 amino acids. V was clipped by 2 bases and J by 0 bases, with 29 bases between them. Germline lookup yields CDR1 LNHDA and CDR2 SQIVND (reference sequence).

This clone was counted once. The rearrangement joins TRBV4-3 to TRBJ2-1; 9 positions match TRBD1. Losses at the gene ends were 6 bases for V and 6 bases for J; bases not matched to a gene: 9. Germline assignment: CDR1 LGHNA and CDR2 YSLEER. This CDR3 comprises 15 residues. Here the CDR3 DNA reads TGCGCCAGCAGTCCCAGGACAGGGGTTACCAATGAGCAGTTCTTC. It translates to CASSPRTGVTNEQFF.

V is TRBV6-5 and J is TRBJ2-7; possible D gene TRBD1, 6 bases. Trimming pared 5 bases from V and 3 bases from J, leaving 11 bases between. Germline V CDR1 and CDR2: MNHEY, SVGAGI. This CDR3 is 13 amino acids long. Written as DNA, the CDR3 is TGTGCCAGCAGTCCAGGACAGAGCTACGAGCAGTACTTC. Amino acid sequence: CASSPGQSYEQYF.

This chain joins TRBV19 and TRBJ2-7, with D perhaps TRBD1 (6 bases). Trimming took 5 bases from V and 3 from J, leaving 11 bases between them. The germline gives CDR1 LNHDA, CDR2 SQIVND (reference sequence). The CDR3 contains 13 residues. The CDR3 loop is CASSVDRDYEQYF. The CDR3 nucleotides read TGTGCCAGTAGTGTGGACAGAGACTACGAGCAGTACTTC.

The chain is built from TRBV11-2 and TRBJ1-2, with TRBD1 matching over 11 bases. Germline values: CDR1 SGHAT, CDR2 FQNNGV. The ends lost 3 bases at V and 7 bases at J; junction bases unmatched: 7. CDR3 length: 15 amino acids. DNA of the CDR3: TGTGCCAGCAGCTTTGGACAGGGGGCTCTTAGTGGCTACACCTTC. It yields the protein CASSFGQGALSGYTF. Full variable domain (remainder filled in from reference TRBV11-2 and TRBJ1-2): EAGVAQSPRYKIIEKRQSVAFWCNPISGHATLYWYQQILGQGPKLLIQFQNNGVVDDSQLPKDRFSAERLKGVDSTLKIQPAKLEDSAVYLCASSFGQGALSGYTFGSGTRLTVV.

This chain connects TRBV7-3 to TRBJ1-1; 8 bases align to TRBD1. V trimming: 3 bases; J trimming: 5 bases; junction bases outside the gene matches: 2. The CDR3 runs to 13 residues. Germline-derived CDR1 and CDR2 are SGHTA and FQGTGA. The CDR3 reads CASSFTGGTEAFF. The CDR3 coding sequence is TGTGCCAGCAGCTTCACAGGGGGTACTGAAGCTTTCTTT.

This chain connects TRBV5-4 to TRBJ1-1; tentatively, D is TRBD1 (5 bases). V was trimmed by 7 bases and J by 5 bases, leaving 21 bases between them. The CDR3 covers 15 residues. Germline V gene data show CDR1 as SGHNT and CDR2 as YYREEE (reference sequence). The CDR3 spells CASQSPQTGGTEAFF. CDR3 DNA sequence: TGTGCCAGCCAATCCCCCCAGACCGGGGGTACTGAAGCTTTCTTT.

The chain joins TRBV4-1 to TRBJ1-1; D gene ambiguous. Trimming removed 0 bases at V and 3 bases at J, with 11 bases between. There are 15 residues in the CDR3. Germline-derived CDR1 and CDR2 are MGHRA and YSYEKL. In nucleotides, the CDR3 is TGCGCCAGCAGCCAAGACGAGGGAAAGTACACTGAAGCTTTCTTT. The encoded protein is CASSQDEGKYTEAFF.

The gene calls are TRBV27 and TRBJ2-7, with 7 bases lining up with TRBD2. V dropped 6 bases and J dropped 7; count of bases not matched to a gene: 9. Germline-derived CDR1 and CDR2 are MNHEY and SMNVEV (reference sequence). The length of the CDR3 is 13 residues. CDR3 in DNA: TGTGCCAGCAGGAGGGAGGGCCGAGGGGAGCAGTACTTC. Translated, it gives CASRREGRGEQYF.

The chain joins TRBV15 to TRBJ2-6; 8 bases are shared with TRBD1. J lost 1 base, V lost 3 bases, and 14 bases had no gene match. Germline CDR1 LNHNV, CDR2 YYDKDF (reference sequence). The CDR3 loop spans 20 amino acids. The CDR3 sequence is CATSRGMTGVFLSGANVLTF. In nucleotides, the CDR3 is TGTGCCACCAGCAGGGGTATGACAGGGGTCTTTCTGTCTGGGGCCAACGTCCTGACTTTC. The full variable domain, rest sourced from reference TRBV15 and TRBJ2-6, is DAMVIQNPRYQVTQFGKPVTLSCSQTLNHNVMYWYQQKSSQAPKLLFHYYDKDFNNEADTPDNFQSRRPNTSFCFLDIRSPGLGDTAMYLCATSRGMTGVFLSGANVLTFGAGSRLTVL.

The chain couples TRBV9 to TRBJ1-6; D not certain. Germline CDR1 SGDLS, CDR2 YYNGEE. The CDR3 is made up of 15 amino acids. The germline V and J ends were trimmed by 3 bases and 9 bases, with 16 bases remaining between them. The CDR3 bases are TGTGCCAGCAGCGAGACCGGGTCTCGTGGTTCACCCCTCCACTTT. Translated: CASSETGSRGSPLHF.

V and J are TRBV11-2 and TRBJ1-3, with D possibly being TRBD1 (5 bases). The CDR3 contains 17 residues. Germline V gives CDR1 SGHAT, CDR2 FQNNGV. V lost 5 bases and J 3 bases, leaving 20 bases between the germline ends. The CDR3 loop reads CASSTRQFRVFGNTIYF. The CDR3 coding sequence is TGTGCCAGCAGCACAAGACAGTTCAGGGTATTTGGAAACACCATATATTTT.

The chain uses TRBV7-9 and TRBJ1-1, with D unresolved. With 3 bases removed from V and 0 bases from J, the gap between germline ends came to 5 bases. CDR3 size: 13 residues. Germline assignment: CDR1 SEHNR and CDR2 FQNEAQ (reference sequence). The CDR3 region has the DNA TGTGCCAGCAGCTTGGCCTTGAACACTGAAGCTTTCTTT. Protein product: CASSLALNTEAFF.

CDR3 loop: CASSLITGGAYNSPLHF. In nucleotides, the CDR3 is TGTGCCAGCAGCCTAATAACAGGGGGCGCCTATAATTCACCCCTCCACTTT. The V call is TRBV5-6, the J call TRBJ1-6, with TRBD1 matching over 9 bases. The CDR3 has 17 amino acids. With 4 bases clipped from V and 2 bases from J, the junction kept 7 bases outside the gene matches. CDR1 and CDR2 (germline): SGHDT, YYEEEE.